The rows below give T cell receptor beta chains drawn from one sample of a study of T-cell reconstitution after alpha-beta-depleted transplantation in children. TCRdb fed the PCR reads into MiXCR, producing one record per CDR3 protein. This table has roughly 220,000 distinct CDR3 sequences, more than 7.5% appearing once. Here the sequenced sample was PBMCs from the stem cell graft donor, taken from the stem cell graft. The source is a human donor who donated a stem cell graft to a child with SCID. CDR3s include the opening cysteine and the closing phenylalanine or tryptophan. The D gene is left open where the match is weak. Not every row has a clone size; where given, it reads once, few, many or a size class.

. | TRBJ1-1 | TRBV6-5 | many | CASSYPGAGTEAFF | TGTGCCAGCAGTTACCCAGGGGCGGGCACTGAAGCTTTCTTT
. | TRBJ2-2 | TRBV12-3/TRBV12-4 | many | CASSLPTGLNTGELFF | TGTGCCAGCAGTTTACCCACAGGGTTGAACACCGGGGAGCTGTTTTTT
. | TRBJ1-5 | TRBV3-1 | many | CASCQLPGLYSNQPQHF | TGTGCCAGCTGTCAATTACCGGGGCTTTATAGCAATCAGCCCCAGCATTTT
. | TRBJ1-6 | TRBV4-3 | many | CASSQFLGNSPLHF | TGCGCCAGCAGCCAATTCCTCGGGAACTCACCCCTCCACTTT
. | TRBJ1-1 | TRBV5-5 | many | CASAQTVGTEAFF | TGTGCCAGCGCCCAAACTGTGGGGACTGAAGCTTTCTTT
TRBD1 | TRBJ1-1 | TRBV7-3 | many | CASSGGQGAFMNTEAFF | TGTGCCAGCAGCGGCGGACAGGGGGCGTTCATGAACACTGAAGCTTTCTTT
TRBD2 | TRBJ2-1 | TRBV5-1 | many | CASSSYGGGGAYNEQFF | TGCGCCAGCAGCTCTTATGGCGGGGGGGGCGCCTACAATGAGCAGTTCTTC
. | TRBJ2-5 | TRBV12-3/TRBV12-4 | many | CASSLNYQETQYF | TGTGCCAGCAGTTTAAACTATCAAGAGACCCAGTACTTC
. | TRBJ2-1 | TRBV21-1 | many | CASSQIVPLAGTPYNEQFF | TGTGCCAGCAGCCAGATCGTCCCCCTAGCGGGGACCCCCTACAATGAGCAGTTCTTC
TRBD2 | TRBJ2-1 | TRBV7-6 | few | CASSLAPLEGLTYNEQFF | TGTGCCAGCAGCTTAGCCCCCCTCGAGGGACTAACCTACAATGAGCAGTTCTTC
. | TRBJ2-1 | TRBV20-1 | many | CSAGTGIEQFF | TGCAGCGCCGGGACTGGCATTGAGCAGTTCTTC
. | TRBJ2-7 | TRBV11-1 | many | CASSRTIGGLSSYEQYF | TGCGCCAGCAGCCGCACAATTGGGGGACTTAGCTCCTACGAGCAGTACTTC
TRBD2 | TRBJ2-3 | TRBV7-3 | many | CASSLKGGAGRLVRTDTQYF | TGTGCCAGCAGCTTAAAAGGTGGAGCGGGGCGCCTCGTTCGCACAGATACGCAGTATTTT
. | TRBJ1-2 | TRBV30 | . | CAWSPQEFYGYIF | TGTGCCTGGAGCCCACAGGAATTTTATGGCTACATCTTC
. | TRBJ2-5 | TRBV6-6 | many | CASSQPGGTQYF | TGTGCCAGCAGCCAACCCGGGGGGACCCAGTACTTC
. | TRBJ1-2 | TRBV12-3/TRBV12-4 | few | CASSLERRSGYTF | TGTGCCAGCAGTTTAGAACGGCGCTCCGGCTACACCTTC
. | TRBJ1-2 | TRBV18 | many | CASSPGTHGYTF | TGTGCCAGCTCACCGGGGACACATGGCTACACCTTC
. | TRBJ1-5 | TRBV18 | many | CASSSGSLGNQPQHF | TGTGCCAGCTCATCCGGCAGTCTCGGCAATCAGCCCCAGCATTTT
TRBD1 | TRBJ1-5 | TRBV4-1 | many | CASSQGTGVSNQPQHF | TGCGCCAGCAGCCAAGGGACAGGGGTTAGCAATCAGCCCCAGCATTTT
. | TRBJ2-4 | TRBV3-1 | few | CASSQASNIQYF | TGTGCCAGCAGCCAGGCGTCGAACATTCAGTACTTC
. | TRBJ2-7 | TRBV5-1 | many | CASSLVEGPYEQYF | TGCGCCAGCAGCTTGGTGGAGGGACCCTACGAGCAGTACTTC
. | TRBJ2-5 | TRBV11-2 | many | CASSPGGNWGSETQYF | TGTGCCAGCAGCCCCGGGGGTAATTGGGGATCAGAGACCCAGTACTTC
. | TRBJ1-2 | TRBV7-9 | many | CASSLQGHGYTF | TGTGCCAGCAGCTTACAGGGCCATGGCTACACCTTC
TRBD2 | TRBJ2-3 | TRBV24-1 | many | CATSDSLAGGTDTQYF | TGTGCCACCAGTGATTCGCTAGCGGGGGGCACAGATACGCAGTATTTT
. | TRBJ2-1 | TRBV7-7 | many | CASSLAEAGEYNEQFF | TGTGCCAGCAGCTTAGCGGAGGCAGGGGAATACAATGAGCAGTTCTTC
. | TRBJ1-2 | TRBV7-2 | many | CASSANRAGGYTF | TGTGCCAGCAGCGCAAACAGGGCGGGGGGCTACACCTTC
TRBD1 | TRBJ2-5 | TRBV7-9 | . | CASSLHRGYNLETQYF | TGTGCCAGCAGCTTGCACAGGGGGTATAACCTAGAGACCCAGTACTTC
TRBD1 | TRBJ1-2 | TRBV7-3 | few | CASSSDDRGYSGYTF | TGTGCCAGCAGCTCCGACGACAGGGGATATAGTGGCTACACCTTC
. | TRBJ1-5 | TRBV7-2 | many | CASSLVWLGNQPQHF | TGTGCCAGCAGCTTAGTGTGGCTTGGCAATCAGCCCCAGCATTTT
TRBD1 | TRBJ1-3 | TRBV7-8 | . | CASSPSKDRITGNTIYF | TGTGCCAGCAGCCCTTCCAAGGACAGGATAACGGGAAACACCATATATTTT
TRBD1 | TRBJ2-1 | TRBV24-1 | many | CATSDSTTGGGRNEQFF | TGTGCCACCAGTGATTCGACTACAGGGGGCGGTAGGAATGAGCAGTTCTTC